This TCR beta chain was identified in a study of shared clonotypes between healthy human individuals. Study details: For every donor, three CD4 naive, three CD4 memory, two CD8 naive and one CD8 memory plates were used.

Study results and caveats: Donor clonotype sharing was expected to depend on sequencing depth.

In this sample, this clone turned up once. Its specificity is not known. Naive CD8 isolation took CD45RO-negative cells positively selected for CCR7 and excluded terminally differentiated effector memory CD45RA+ cells. In replicate PCRs of sorted subsets, about 220 ng DNA, tens of thousands of T cell genomes, was used. Sequencing was performed with immunoSEQ multiplex PCR; in TCRdb, only in-frame clones are kept and a portion is missing. This sample has 1.5 million to 2.5 million clones, with approximately 94% found just once. There are 17 residues in the CDR3. V gave up 0 bases and J gave up 6 bases, with 18 bases separating them. Germline loops: CDR1 MGHRA, CDR2 YSYEKL.

Sequencing was done on a sample of naive CD8+ T cells sorted from blood. The J gene is TRBJ2-4, the V gene TRBV4-1; D is possibly TRBD2 (6 bases). The TCR sequence derives from a man aged 18 to 35 in good health. The CDR3: CASSQEEYSPGGNIQYF. DNA for the CDR3: TGCGCCAGCAGCCAAGAAGAGTACTCCCCCGGGGGAAACATTCAGTACTTC.